One sample yielded the 19 T cell receptor beta chains listed below, sequenced in a study of blood T cell repertoires in COVID-19. Assay: immunoSEQ multiplex PCR; the TCRdb copy retains only in-frame clones and omits some. The sample includes about 200,000 clones, about 85% of them seen just once. Sequencing was done on a sample of peripheral blood. Receptors originate from a woman of 80 years or more with acute or convalescent COVID-19.

The rearrangement links TRBV28 to TRBJ1-1; 11 nucleotides line up with TRBD1. J lost 7 bases, V lost 10 bases, and 8 bases had no gene match. The CDR3 is made up of 13 amino acids. The germline CDR1 and CDR2 sequences are MDHEN and SYDVKM. The chain's CDR3 is CATSGQGAYEAFF. CDR3 sequence (DNA): TGTGCCACCTCCGGACAGGGGGCCTATGAAGCTTTCTTT.

The chain is built from TRBV18 and TRBJ2-3; 9 bases align to TRBD2. Germline V lookup: CDR1 KGHSH, CDR2 LQKENI. V shed 0 bases, J shed 4 bases, and the junction held 8 bases outside the gene matches. The CDR3 totals 17 residues. CDR3 DNA sequence: TGTGCCAGCTCACCACCGATGGCGGGAGGGAAGGCAGATACGCAGTATTTT. Amino acid sequence: CASSPPMAGGKADTQYF.

V usage is TRBV28 and J usage is TRBJ2-3; unclear D gene. From germline, CDR1 is MDHEN and CDR2 SYDVKM. Trimming shortened V by 11 bases and J by 3 bases, and 21 bases separated the two germline ends. The CDR3 runs to 15 residues. CDR3 region: CALSESAQRTDTQYF. CDR3 bases: TGTGCCCTCAGCGAAAGCGCCCAGAGGACAGATACGCAGTATTTT.

The rearrangement uses TRBV19 and TRBJ1-4; D uncertain. This CDR3 region has 13 residues. The germline gives CDR1 LNHDA, CDR2 SQIVND (reference sequence). V was cut by 9 bases and J by 5 bases, with 13 bases left in between. The CDR3 coding sequence is TGTGCCAGCAGCGGACTGGGAAATGAAAAACTGTTTTTT. Protein: CASSGLGNEKLFF.

A single count supports this clone. The chain uses TRBV2 and TRBJ2-5; 8 bases fit TRBD1. V shed 3 bases, J shed 4 bases, and the junction held 7 bases outside the gene matches. Germline values: CDR1 SNHLY, CDR2 FYNNEI. This CDR3 is built from 15 residues. CDR3 in DNA: TGTGCCAGCAGTGAGATTCAGGGGGCTGGAGAGACCCAGTACTTC. Residues: CASSEIQGAGETQYF.

The chain has TRBV12-3 or TRBV12-4 and TRBJ2-7, with a tentative D call TRBD1 (6 bases). The CDR3 is 12 residues long. Trimming removed 6 bases at V and 12 bases at J, with 18 bases between. DNA for the CDR3: TGTGCCAGCAGCCTGGGGACCGGGACAACGTACTTC. It translates to CASSLGTGTTYF.

The chain employs TRBV10-3 and TRBJ1-2; 7 bases fit TRBD1. Per the germline V gene, CDR1 is ENHRY and CDR2 is SYGVKD. This CDR3 is built from 13 residues. With 10 bases clipped from V and 8 bases from J, the junction kept 13 bases outside the gene matches. CDR3 coding DNA: TGTGCCACAGGGGGGCAGACTCCTGAGGGCTACACCTTC. It yields the protein CATGGQTPEGYTF.

The V gene is TRBV19, the J gene TRBJ1-4; D is possibly TRBD1 (6 bases). The CDR3 totals 14 residues. CDR1 is LNHDA and CDR2 is SQIVND in the germline V gene (reference sequence). V lost 3 bases and J 9 bases, leaving 14 bases between the germline ends. The CDR3 nucleotides read TGTGCCAGTAGTATTCAGGGGTTGGAGAAAAAACTGTTTTTT. Translating it yields CASSIQGLEKKLFF.

V is TRBV5-4 and J is TRBJ2-7; TRBD1 is a possible D gene (5 bases). The germline V gene encodes CDR1 SGHNT and CDR2 YYREEE (reference sequence). The CDR3 consists of 12 residues. The V end was cut by 3 bases, the J end by 3 bases, with 7 bases between. CDR3: CASSSQGYEQYF. In nucleotides, the CDR3 is TGTGCCAGCAGCTCCCAGGGCTACGAGCAGTACTTC.

The gene calls are TRBV19 and TRBJ1-4, with D hard to call. In germline, CDR1 is LNHDA, CDR2 SQIVND (reference sequence). There are 15 residues in the CDR3. V was cut by 0 bases and J by 0 bases, with 5 bases left in between. The DNA of the CDR3 is TGTGCCAGTAGTATAGATTCTGCAACTAATGAAAAACTGTTTTTT. The encoded protein is CASSIDSATNEKLFF.

The rearrangement joins TRBV7-8 to TRBJ2-7; perhaps TRBD2 as D (5 bases). Germline V gene data show CDR1 as SGHVS and CDR2 as FQNEAQ. The CDR3 runs to 12 residues. V gave up 2 bases and J gave up 3 bases, with 5 bases separating them. In DNA form, the CDR3 reads TGTGCCAGCAGCTTACGGGGCTACGAGCAGTACTTC. As protein: CASSLRGYEQYF.

The chain employs TRBV3-1 (or the pseudogene TRBV3-2) and TRBJ2-3; 8 bases agree with TRBD2. The CDR3 runs 16 residues. The junction had 7 bases not matched to a gene; V was cut back by 4 bases and J by 1 base. Germline CDR1 LGHDT, CDR2 YNNKEL (reference sequence). The DNA for the CDR3 is TGTGCCAGCAGCCCCTGGGAAGCGGGGGGCACAGATACGCAGTATTTT. It codes for CASSPWEAGGTDTQYF.

The chain recombines TRBV11-3 with TRBJ2-3, with 12 bases matching TRBD2. The V and J ends lost 5 bases and 2 bases, in that order; junction bases with no gene match: 5. The CDR3 totals 16 residues. CDR1 and CDR2 (germline): SGHNT, YENEEA. The CDR3: CASSIGLAGTTDTQYF. Written as DNA, the CDR3 is TGTGCCAGCAGCATCGGACTAGCGGGGACCACAGATACGCAGTATTTT.

This chain connects TRBV24-1 to TRBJ1-2; D may be TRBD1 (6 bases). Trimming left V 3 bases short and J 8 bases short, with 12 bases between. CDR3 length: 13 residues. Germline loops: CDR1 KGHDR, CDR2 SFDVKD. CDR3 coding DNA: TGTGCCACCAGTGATCCAGGGGCAGGGGGCTACACCTTC. It is translated as CATSDPGAGGYTF.

This CDR3 reads CASSPSSGQDTQYF. CDR3 nucleotide sequence: TGTGCCAGCTCACCTTCTAGCGGGCAGGATACGCAGTATTTT. The gene calls are TRBV18 and TRBJ2-3, with 8 nucleotides matching TRBD2. The CDR3 has 14 residues. With V trimmed by 3 bases and J by 6 bases, 5 bases remained unmatched. In germline, CDR1 is KGHSH, CDR2 LQKENI.

CDR3 in DNA: TGTGCCAGCAGCTTAGCCGGGACAGATGGCCGGTATTTT. Its protein product is CASSLAGTDGRYF. The chain employs TRBV7-2 and TRBJ2-3; 7 nucleotides agree with TRBD1. The CDR3 contains 13 residues. CDR1 SGHTA and CDR2 FQGNSA come from the germline V gene. With V trimmed by 0 bases and J by 14 bases, 8 bases remained unmatched.

This sequence joins TRBV5-1 and TRBJ1-1, with TRBD1 matching 8 bases. Trimming removed 4 bases from V and 0 bases from J; junction bases left unmatched: 5. The CDR3 covers 15 residues. Per germline, CDR1 SGHRS and CDR2 YFSETQ. The CDR3 protein is CASSTWTGMNTEAFF. The CDR3 DNA is TGCGCCAGCAGCACCTGGACAGGGATGAACACTGAAGCTTTCTTT.

The chain uses TRBV2 and TRBJ1-1; D gene uncertain. Trimming shortened V by 1 base and J by 3 bases, and 9 bases separated the two germline ends. Germline V gene data show CDR1 as SNHLY and CDR2 as FYNNEI. This CDR3 has 14 amino acids. CDR3 DNA sequence: TGTGCCAGCAGTGAAGGCAGGCTCTACACTGAAGCTTTCTTT. Its translation is CASSEGRLYTEAFF.

The chain recombines TRBV15 with TRBJ1-5; D gene unclear. V dropped 1 base and J dropped 6 bases, with 19 bases sitting between them. The CDR3 has 17 residues. Germline CDR1 is LNHNV and CDR2 is YYDKDF (reference sequence). In nucleotides, the CDR3 is TGTGCCACCAGCAGAGCCAATGGGCCAAAGAACGGTCAGCCCCAGCATTTT. Amino acid sequence: CATSRANGPKNGQPQHF.